The 18 T cell receptor beta chains given below trace back to one sample, sequenced in a study of blood T cell repertoires in COVID-19. Repertoires were generated with immunoSEQ multiplex PCR, while TCRdb's copy carries only in-frame clones and drops some. The sample contains around 170,000 clones, about 89% of which appear only once. Specimen: peripheral blood. The receptors come from a man younger than 30 who had recovered from COVID-19.

The genes are TRBV27 and TRBJ2-3, with D unresolved. The DNA end favors TRBJ1-3, so the J call may be wrong. Looked up from germline, CDR1 is MNHEY and CDR2 is SMNVEV (reference sequence). CDR3 length: 11 amino acids. CDR3 loop: CASSFGLTIYF. The CDR3 DNA sequence: TGTGCCAGCAGTTTTGGACTTACCATATATTTT.

CDR3: CASSSGTGAYGYTF. The CDR3 coding sequence is TGTGCCAGCAGCTCCGGGACAGGGGCGTATGGCTACACCTTC. The chain carries TRBV11-2 and TRBJ1-2; 10 nucleotides line up with TRBD1. Germline lookup yields CDR1 SGHAT and CDR2 FQNNGV. V lost 4 bases and J lost 5; bases outside the gene matches: 4. CDR3 length equals 14 residues.

V usage is TRBV7-2 and J usage is TRBJ2-7; D perhaps matches TRBD2 (6 bases). From germline, CDR1 is SGHTA and CDR2 FQGNSA. The V gene lost 3 bases and the J gene lost 7 bases, with 13 bases spanning the gap. The CDR3 totals 13 residues. Here the CDR3 reads CASSFRGVGEQYF. The CDR3 bases are TGTGCCAGCAGCTTTCGCGGGGTCGGTGAGCAGTACTTC.

The chain recombines TRBV5-4 with TRBJ1-2; D gene uncertain. V was trimmed by 0 bases and J by 8 bases, leaving 11 bases between them. The CDR3 consists of 13 residues. Germline lookup yields CDR1 SGHNT and CDR2 YYREEE (reference sequence). The CDR3 DNA reads TGTGCCAGCAGCTTGGACCCAGGATGGGGCTACACCTTC. The encoded protein is CASSLDPGWGYTF.

This chain uses TRBV5-4 with TRBJ2-5, with 10 nucleotides matching TRBD1. The CDR3 has 15 amino acids. The trim removed 4 bases at V and 5 bases at J, leaving 8 bases unmatched. Germline values: CDR1 SGHNT, CDR2 YYREEE (reference sequence). The CDR3 loop reads CASSNRQGAWETQYF. As DNA, the CDR3 is TGTGCCAGCAGCAACCGACAGGGGGCGTGGGAGACCCAGTACTTC. The full variable domain, completed using reference TRBV5-4 and TRBJ2-5, is ETGVTQSPTHLIKTRGQQVTLRCSSQSGHNTVSWYQQALGQGPQFIFQYYREEENGRGNFPPRFSGLQFPNYSSELNVNALELDDSALYLCASSNRQGAWETQYFGPGTRLLVL.

The chain combines TRBV19 with TRBJ2-7; 11 nucleotides align to TRBD2. Germline assignment: CDR1 LNHDA and CDR2 SQIVND (reference sequence). The V segment lost 0 bases and the J segment 0 bases; nucleotides outside the gene matches: 10. The CDR3 runs 19 residues. The CDR3 here is CASSIDWAGTSGISYEQYF. CDR3 DNA: TGTGCCAGTAGTATAGATTGGGCCGGGACTAGCGGTATCTCCTACGAGCAGTACTTC.

The V and J genes are TRBV5-4 and TRBJ2-3, with D tentatively TRBD1 (5 bases). Germline V gene sequence: CDR1 SGHNT, CDR2 YYREEE (reference sequence). Between the trimmed V and J ends, which lost 0 bases and 2 bases, there was a span of 16 bases. The CDR3 sequence is 17 residues long. In nucleotides, the CDR3 is TGTGCCAGCAGCTTGGCCCTACAACAGGCCTTCACAGATACGCAGTATTTT. Protein: CASSLALQQAFTDTQYF.

The rearrangement joins TRBV9 to TRBJ2-1; 7 bases are a match to TRBD2. V was pared by 2 bases and J by 6 bases, with 5 bases of the junction left unmatched. Germline-derived CDR1 and CDR2 are SGDLS and YYNGEE. The CDR3 totals 14 residues. This CDR3 reads CASSVGGSFNEQFF. Here the CDR3 DNA reads TGTGCCAGCAGCGTCGGCGGGAGTTTCAATGAGCAGTTCTTC.

The chain has TRBV7-2 and TRBJ1-1; D remains unclear. CDR1 SGHTA and CDR2 FQGNSA come from the germline V gene. This CDR3 region has 16 residues. Trimming stripped 5 bases from V and 1 base from J, with 17 bases between. This CDR3 is CASSPDGTVRNTEAFF. In nucleotides, the CDR3 is TGTGCCAGCAGCCCCGACGGCACAGTAAGGAACACTGAAGCTTTCTTT.

The rearrangement joins TRBV19 to TRBJ1-2, with a weak D call TRBD1 (5 bases). Trimming removed 1 base at V and 7 bases at J, with 22 bases between. This CDR3 has 17 residues. The V gene's germline CDR1 is LNHDA and CDR2 SQIVND (reference sequence). DNA for the CDR3: TGTGCCAGTAGTATAGCCACCCGTGGCAGGGTAGCTGCTGGCTACACCTTC. Amino acids: CASSIATRGRVAAGYTF.

The chain joins TRBV9 to TRBJ1-3, with D possibly matching TRBD1 (5 bases). CDR1 is SGDLS and CDR2 is YYNGEE in the germline V gene. V was shortened by 0 bases and J by 3 bases, with 7 bases between the two germline ends. The CDR3 consists of 14 residues. CDR3 loop: CASSVDDSGNTIYF. DNA for the CDR3: TGTGCCAGCAGCGTAGATGACAGTGGAAACACCATATATTTT.

V gene TRBV27 combines with J gene TRBJ2-1, with D perhaps matching TRBD2 (5 bases). With 5 bases removed from V and 2 bases from J, the gap between germline ends came to 13 bases. This CDR3 is 15 amino acids long. Germline V gene lookup returns CDR1 MNHEY and CDR2 SMNVEV (reference sequence). The CDR3 bases are TGTGCCAGCAGTCTAGCCAGAACCGCCTACAATGAGCAGTTCTTC. The encoded protein is CASSLARTAYNEQFF.

This chain links TRBV9 with TRBJ2-2, with TRBD1 identical over 9 bases. This CDR3 is built from 17 residues. CDR1 SGDLS and CDR2 YYNGEE come from the germline V gene. V shed 0 bases and J 2 bases; nucleotides not matched to a gene: 5. CDR3 sequence reads: CASSVAGTGFNTGELFF. CDR3 bases: TGTGCCAGCAGCGTAGCGGGGACAGGGTTCAACACCGGGGAGCTGTTTTTT. Full variable domain (outside the CDR3, taken from reference TRBV9 and TRBJ2-2): DSGVTQTPKHLITATGQRVTLRCSPRSGDLSVYWYQQSLDQGLQFLIQYYNGEERAKGNILERFSAQQFPDLHSELNLSSLELGDSALYFCASSVAGTGFNTGELFFGEGSRLTVL.

The genes are TRBV6-2 or TRBV6-3 and TRBJ1-5; 7 bases align to TRBD1. The germline CDR1 and CDR2 sequences are MNHEY and SVGEGT. Germline trimming cut 5 bases from V and 1 base from J; bases unmatched to any gene: 8. The CDR3 has 16 amino acids. The CDR3 here is CASSQERGQSNQPQHF. DNA for the CDR3: TGTGCCAGCAGTCAAGAGAGGGGACAGAGCAATCAGCCCCAGCATTTT.

This sequence joins TRBV9 and TRBJ2-1; tentatively, D is TRBD2 (6 bases). CDR3 length: 15 residues. The V gene lost 3 bases and the J gene lost 5 bases, with 15 bases spanning the gap. The V gene's germline CDR1 is SGDLS and CDR2 YYNGEE. CDR3 protein: CASSANGLTDNEQFF. The DNA for the CDR3 is TGTGCCAGCAGCGCTAACGGACTAACTGACAATGAGCAGTTCTTC.

V and J are TRBV7-9 and TRBJ2-7, with D possibly matching TRBD2 (5 bases). The V and J ends lost 7 bases and 0 bases respectively, with 28 bases between them. The CDR3 is made up of 19 amino acids. CDR1 is SEHNR, CDR2 FQNEAQ, per germline (reference sequence). The CDR3 region has the DNA TGTGCCAGCATCTATGGGGAGAATACCCATCCCTCGAGCTCCTACGAGCAGTACTTC. Its protein is CASIYGENTHPSSSYEQYF.

The chain employs TRBV6-6 and TRBJ1-6; D not resolved. The CDR3 totals 14 residues. The V gene lost 5 bases and the J gene lost 7 bases, with 12 bases spanning the gap. From germline, CDR1 is MNHNY and CDR2 SVGAGI (reference sequence). CDR3 amino acids: CASSTGSKNSPLHF. The DNA of the CDR3 is TGTGCCAGCAGTACCGGGAGCAAGAATTCACCCCTCCACTTT.

The chain uses TRBV3-1 (or the pseudogene TRBV3-2) and TRBJ2-3; a possible D gene is TRBD1 (6 bases). The CDR3 sequence is 16 residues long. V was trimmed by 0 bases and J by 2 bases, leaving 12 bases between them. From germline, CDR1 is LGHDT and CDR2 YNNKEL (reference sequence). The CDR3 DNA sequence: TGTGCCAGCAGCCAAGATAAGGCAGGGGCCACAGATACGCAGTATTTT. Protein sequence: CASSQDKAGATDTQYF.